One sample yielded the 22 T cell receptor beta chains listed below, sequenced in a study of glioma-infiltrating T cells after dendritic cell vaccination. TCRdb's table, derived via immunoSEQ multiplex PCR, lists solely in-frame clones and lacks some. The sample lists fewer than 75,000 clones, approximately 80% occurring once. This sample comprised blood, obtained before dendritic cell vaccination. The receptors originated from a human donor with glioblastoma.

This chain links TRBV30 with TRBJ1-2; 8 bases align to TRBD1. V dropped 3 bases and J dropped 2; count of bases not matched to a gene: 8. Germline CDR1 GTSNPN, CDR2 SVGIG (reference sequence). The CDR3 length is 15 residues. This CDR3 reads CAWSLTGGENYGYTF. The CDR3 DNA reads as TGTGCCTGGAGCCTAACAGGGGGAGAGAACTATGGCTACACCTTC.

J is TRBJ2-7 and V is TRBV15; TRBD2 aligns across 9 bases. The CDR3 extends over 15 amino acids. J gave up 0 bases and V 2 bases, and 2 bases lay outside the gene matches. Per the germline V gene, CDR1 is LNHNV and CDR2 is YYDKDF (reference sequence). CDR3 region: CATSRKAGGSYEQYF. The CDR3 coding sequence is TGTGCCACCAGCAGAAAAGCGGGGGGCTCCTACGAGCAGTACTTC. Using reference TRBV15 and TRBJ2-7 for the parts outside the CDR3, the full variable domain is DAMVIQNPRYQVTQFGKPVTLSCSQTLNHNVMYWYQQKSSQAPKLLFHYYDKDFNNEADTPDNFQSRRPNTSFCFLDIRSPGLGDTAMYLCATSRKAGGSYEQYFGPGTRLTVT.

The chain combines TRBV5-8 with TRBJ2-3; tentatively, D is TRBD2 (6 bases). Trimming took 5 bases from V and 2 from J, leaving 15 bases between them. Germline lookup yields CDR1 SGHTS and CDR2 YDEGEE. CDR3 length: 15 residues. The CDR3 reads CASSVGRDATDTQYF. In DNA, the CDR3 is TGTGCCAGCAGTGTGGGGCGGGACGCCACAGATACGCAGTATTTT.

This sequence joins TRBV12-5 and TRBJ2-2; TRBD1 aligns across 11 bases. The length of the CDR3 is 18 residues. The V segment lost 3 bases and the J segment 4 bases; nucleotides outside the gene matches: 10. Per germline, CDR1 LGHNT and CDR2 FRNRAP. CDR3 sequence reads: CASGLTLTGTGGTGELFF. The CDR3 DNA reads as TGTGCTAGTGGTTTAACCCTTACCGGGACAGGGGGCACCGGGGAGCTGTTTTTT.

The chain recombines TRBV7-9 with TRBJ1-4; D is undetermined. Germline CDR1 and CDR2: SEHNR and FQNEAQ (reference sequence). The CDR3 spans 15 residues. Trimming pared 4 bases from V and 6 bases from J, leaving 15 bases between. The CDR3 nucleotides are TGTGCCAGCAGCTCGGGCACGGGAGATTATGAAAAACTGTTTTTT. It yields the protein CASSSGTGDYEKLFF. Variable domain in full (rest from reference TRBV7-9 and TRBJ1-4): DTGVSQNPRHKITKRGQNVTFRCDPISEHNRLYWYRQTLGQGPEFLTYFQNEAQLEKSRLLSDRFSAERPKGSFSTLEIQRTEQGDSAMYLCASSSGTGDYEKLFFGSGTQLSVL.

V and J are TRBV25-1 and TRBJ2-2; tentatively, D is TRBD1 (6 bases). Per germline, CDR1 MGHDK and CDR2 SYGVNS. V lost 6 bases, J lost 2 bases, and 13 bases lay in between. The CDR3 is 15 amino acids. The CDR3 DNA reads TGTGCCAGCAGACTCCGGGACACAAACACCGGGGAGCTGTTTTTT. As protein: CASRLRDTNTGELFF.

The V call is TRBV6-1, the J call TRBJ2-5, with TRBD2 as a possible D gene (7 bases). There are 13 residues in the CDR3. V dropped 8 bases and J dropped 5 bases, with 15 bases sitting between them. From germline, CDR1 is MNHNS and CDR2 SASEGT. CDR3 protein: CASGGAGQETQYF. The DNA for the CDR3 is TGTGCCAGCGGGGGGGCAGGGCAGGAGACCCAGTACTTC.

The V and J genes are TRBV7-6 and TRBJ1-1, with TRBD1 identical over 8 bases. CDR1 is SGHVS and CDR2 is FNYEAQ in the germline V gene. With 1 base clipped from V and 0 bases from J, the junction kept 4 bases outside the gene matches. This CDR3 spans 16 amino acids. The CDR3 loop reads CASSLGAGGVNTEAFF. The DNA for the CDR3 is TGTGCCAGCAGCTTAGGGGCAGGGGGCGTGAACACTGAAGCTTTCTTT.

The J gene is TRBJ2-7, the V gene TRBV6-5, with 8 bases that match TRBD1. Trimming removed 7 bases from V and 6 bases from J; junction bases left unmatched: 14. This CDR3 is 15 amino acids long. Germline V gives CDR1 MNHEY, CDR2 SVGAGI. CDR3: CASKYRTGGSSEQYF. DNA of the CDR3: TGTGCCAGCAAATACCGAACAGGGGGATCTAGCGAGCAGTACTTC.

The CDR3 sequence is CASSVDQGSSYNSPLHF. The CDR3 DNA reads TGTGCCAGCAGCGTAGACCAGGGCAGCTCCTATAATTCACCCCTCCACTTT. V and J are TRBV9 and TRBJ1-6; D perhaps matches TRBD1 (5 bases). The CDR3 spans 17 residues. Trimming stripped 0 bases from V and 0 bases from J, with 10 bases between. CDR1 and CDR2 from the germline V gene are SGDLS and YYNGEE.

The chain joins TRBV7-2 to TRBJ1-4; no clear D. Germline CDR1 SGHTA, CDR2 FQGNSA. CDR3 length: 16 residues. V lost 1 base and J lost 0, with 9 bases in between. The CDR3 here is CASSLDGGTTNEKLFF. DNA for the CDR3: TGTGCCAGCAGCTTAGATGGCGGTACAACTAATGAAAAACTGTTTTTT.

The chain recombines TRBV2 with TRBJ2-5, with 12 positions matching TRBD2. J gave up 4 bases and V 6 bases, and 6 bases lay outside the gene matches. The CDR3 totals 15 residues. CDR1 and CDR2 (germline): SNHLY, FYNNEI. CDR3 nucleotide sequence: TGTGCCAGCAGGGACCAGACTAGCGGGGGAGAGACCCAGTACTTC. Its protein product is CASRDQTSGGETQYF.

The chain couples TRBV5-5 to TRBJ1-1, with D unclear. CDR1 SGHKS and CDR2 YYEKEE come from the germline V gene (reference sequence). The V end was cut by 3 bases, the J end by 5 bases, with 17 bases between. This CDR3 is built from 15 residues. CDR3 bases: TGTGCCAGCAGCTCTCAGGTCACTCTCCGAACTGAAGCTTTCTTT. It yields the protein CASSSQVTLRTEAFF.

This clone was observed once. This rearrangement joins TRBV2 to TRBJ2-1; 7 bases align to TRBD2. Germline trimming cut 6 bases from V and 5 bases from J; bases unmatched to any gene: 7. Per the germline V gene, CDR1 is SNHLY and CDR2 is FYNNEI. The CDR3 has 14 amino acids. DNA of the CDR3: TGTGCCAGCAGCCGGGACCGGGGGGACAATGAGCAGTTCTTC. This gives the protein CASSRDRGDNEQFF.

This clone was seen only once. This rearrangement joins TRBV7-9 to TRBJ2-1; 11 nucleotides agree with TRBD1. With V trimmed by 5 bases and J by 8 bases, 8 bases remained unmatched. CDR3 length: 15 residues. Germline lookup yields CDR1 SEHNR and CDR2 FQNEAQ (reference sequence). The CDR3 spells CASSPGQGAGDEQFF. The CDR3, as DNA: TGTGCCAGCAGCCCAGGACAGGGGGCAGGCGATGAGCAGTTCTTC.

The chain recombines TRBV6-1 with TRBJ2-1; TRBD2 matches 7 bases. With V trimmed by 0 bases and J by 0 bases, 2 bases remained unmatched. CDR1 is MNHNS, CDR2 SASEGT, per germline. This CDR3 region has 16 residues. Here the CDR3 DNA reads TGTGCCAGCAGTGAAGCGCGGGGGTTCTCCTACAATGAGCAGTTCTTC. It translates to CASSEARGFSYNEQFF.

J is TRBJ1-1 and V is TRBV4-1; no clear D gene. This CDR3 region has 16 residues. V was shortened by 2 bases and J by 1 base, with 14 bases between the two germline ends. Germline CDR1 reads MGHRA; CDR2 reads YSYEKL. CDR3 nucleotides: TGCGCCAGCAGCCAATTAGGCGGGAGGGCGAACACTGAAGCTTTCTTT. Its protein is CASSQLGGRANTEAFF.

The rearrangement links TRBV2 to TRBJ2-5; D gene uncertain. This CDR3 is built from 12 residues. Germline values: CDR1 SNHLY, CDR2 FYNNEI. V lost 3 bases, J lost 1 base, and 3 bases lay in between. This CDR3 is CASSDSQETQYF. Written as DNA, the CDR3 is TGTGCCAGCAGTGACAGCCAAGAGACCCAGTACTTC.

V and J are TRBV7-2 and TRBJ2-7; no clear D. The CDR3 spans 14 residues. Trimming removed 2 bases from V and 5 bases from J, with 13 bases in between. The germline CDR1 and CDR2 sequences are SGHTA and FQGNSA. The CDR3 sequence is CASSLLVGAHEQYF. The CDR3, as DNA: TGTGCCAGCAGCTTACTGGTCGGTGCCCACGAGCAGTACTTC.

The chain carries TRBV4-1 and TRBJ2-5; 10 bases map to TRBD1. Germline V CDR1 and CDR2: MGHRA, YSYEKL. CDR3 length: 15 residues. The V segment lost 2 bases and the J segment 14 bases; nucleotides outside the gene matches: 14. In DNA, the CDR3 is TGCGCCAGCAGCCAATTCTCCGGGACAGGGGACAAATCCTACTTC. This gives the protein CASSQFSGTGDKSYF.

This clone was seen more than once but under ten times. The chain couples TRBV6-6 to TRBJ2-7; TRBD1 is a possible D gene (5 bases). Germline V lookup: CDR1 MNHNY, CDR2 SVGAGI (reference sequence). Trimming removed 6 bases from V and 0 bases from J, with 15 bases in between. This CDR3 has 15 residues. CDR3 protein: CASSPPERGSYEQYF. The DNA for the CDR3 is TGTGCCAGCAGCCCACCAGAAAGGGGCTCCTACGAGCAGTACTTC.

This chain joins TRBV7-2 and TRBJ1-6; D call uncertain. With 5 bases removed from V and 8 bases from J, the gap between germline ends came to 16 bases. CDR1 SGHTA and CDR2 FQGNSA come from the germline V gene. This CDR3 comprises 15 residues. The CDR3 loop is CASSVDGRGDSPLHF. The DNA for the CDR3 is TGTGCCAGCAGCGTGGACGGCCGCGGGGATTCACCCCTCCACTTT.